This is a list of T cell receptor beta chains from one sample in a study of beta chain features in type 1 diabetes. The assay was immunoSEQ multiplex PCR, and TCRdb's table has in-frame clones only and misses some. The repertoire holds 120,000 or so clones, with roughly 17% as singletons. Material for sequencing was central memory CD4+ T cells from blood. Receptors were obtained from a man aged 18 to 29 with type 1 diabetes. CDR3s include the opening cysteine and the closing phenylalanine or tryptophan. Each record gives: clone size, V gene, J gene, CDR3 length, D gene, CDR3 DNA, CDR3 protein. The D gene is left open where the match is weak. Clone size is not always given. Where it is, it says once, few, many or a class for expanded clones.

-	TRBV7-9	TRBJ2-3	15	TRBD2	TGTGCCAGCAGCTTATCCAGCGGGAGGGCGGATACGCAGTATTTT	CASSLSSGRADTQYF
many	TRBV30	TRBJ2-3	14	TRBD1	TGTGCCTGGAGTGTAGGCAGGGGGCAAGATACGCAGTATTTT	CAWSVGRGQDTQYF
few	TRBV5-1	TRBJ2-2	16	-	TGCGCCAGCAGCCTGAGGACAGACTTGGGCACCGGGGAGCTGTTTTTT	CASSLRTDLGTGELFF
few	TRBV7-3	TRBJ2-3	15	TRBD2	TGTGCCAGCAGTCCCGCCGGGACTAGCATGAATACGCAGTATTTT	CASSPAGTSMNTQYF
few	TRBV29-1	TRBJ2-1	12	-	TGCAGCGTTGAAATGGGTTTCAATGAGCAGTTCTTC	CSVEMGFNEQFF
few	TRBV4-2	TRBJ2-7	15	TRBD2	TGTGCCAGCAGCCAGCTAGCGGGGGGCCCCTACGAGCAGTACTTC	CASSQLAGGPYEQYF
many	TRBV7-9	TRBJ1-2	11	-	TGTGCCAGCAGCCCCGTGGTTGGCTACACCTTC	CASSPVVGYTF
few	TRBV2	TRBJ2-5	14	TRBD2	TGTGCCAGCAGTAAGCGGGGAGGTGTCGGGACCCAGTACTTC	CASSKRGGVGTQYF
-	TRBV4-2	TRBJ2-7	16	TRBD2	TGTGCCAGCAGCACTCGCGCAAGCGGGAGCGGTTACGAGCAGTACTTC	CASSTRASGSGYEQYF
few	TRBV14	TRBJ2-1	17	TRBD2	TGTGCCAGCAGGAAATGGAGGGGGACTAGCGGAGACAATGAGCAGTTCTTC	CASRKWRGTSGDNEQFF
-	TRBV5-1	TRBJ2-1	14	-	TGCGCCAGCAGCTTGGACCTGAGCTACAATGAGCAGTTCTTC	CASSLDLSYNEQFF
few	TRBV14	TRBJ1-3	16	-	TGTGCCAGCAGCCAAGGAATGGACCTGGACGGAAACACCATATATTTT	CASSQGMDLDGNTIYF
-	TRBV7-9	TRBJ2-7	14	-	TGTGCCAGCAGCTTCGGCAGGTTCTCCTACGAGCAGTACTTC	CASSFGRFSYEQYF
few	TRBV23-1	TRBJ1-2	12	TRBD1	TGCGCCAGCGGCGGACAGGGAGATGGCTACACCTTC	CASGGQGDGYTF
-	TRBV30	TRBJ1-1	11	-	TGTGCCTGGAGAGGCAAAACTGAAGCTTTCTTT	CAWRGKTEAFF
-	TRBV10-3	TRBJ2-2	15	-	TGTGCCATCAGGCCTTCGAAGTCGGGCACCGGGGAGCTGTTTTTT	CAIRPSKSGTGELFF
-	TRBV28	TRBJ1-6	15	-	TGTGCCAGCAGTTGGACAGCTCAAGGGATTTCACCCCTCCACTTT	CASSWTAQGISPLHF
-	TRBV5-1	TRBJ2-5	15	-	TGCGCCAGCAGCTTGGAGGCGGGGCCGCAAGAGACCCAGTACTTC	CASSLEAGPQETQYF
-	TRBV30	TRBJ1-1	15	-	TGTGCCTGGATATCCCGGGGGGCGGGGAACACTGAAGCTTTCTTT	CAWISRGAGNTEAFF
-	TRBV18	TRBJ2-3	12	-	TGTGCCAGCTCAATGGGTACAGATACGCAGTATTTT	CASSMGTDTQYF
-	TRBV10-3	TRBJ2-3	13	TRBD2	TGTGCCACGGAAGGTAGCGGGACAGATACGCAGTATTTT	CATEGSGTDTQYF
many	TRBV4-1	TRBJ2-5	18	-	TGCGCCAGCAGCCAAGGAGTCGTAGGTTTACAGAGAGAAGAGACCCAGTACTTC	CASSQGVVGLQREETQYF
-	TRBV5-1	TRBJ1-1	13	-	TGCGCCACCCGGGAGGGTGGAAGGACTGAAGCTTTCTTT	CATREGGRTEAFF
few	TRBV29-1	TRBJ1-1	13	-	TGCAGCGTTGAAGAGGGTATGAACACTGAAGCTTTCTTT	CSVEEGMNTEAFF
few	TRBV29-1	TRBJ1-2	9	-	TGCAGCGTCCTCCGGGGCACAAGCTTC	CSVLRGTSF
once	TRBV7-2	TRBJ1-2	15	TRBD1	TGTGCCAGCAGCTTAGATCTCGACAGGGTCTATGGCTACACCTTC	CASSLDLDRVYGYTF
few	TRBV6-5	TRBJ2-3	16	TRBD2	TGTGCCAGCAGTTCCCGACTAGCGGGGGGATGGAATACGCAGTATTTT	CASSSRLAGGWNTQYF
-	TRBV7-2	TRBJ1-2	14	-	TGTGCCAGCAGCTTAGGTCTGGGACTCTATGGCTACACCTTC	CASSLGLGLYGYTF
many	TRBV23-1	TRBJ2-4	17	TRBD1	TGCGCCAGCAGTCTAAACAGGGGGAGTATGGACAAAAACATTCAGTACTTC	CASSLNRGSMDKNIQYF
-	TRBV7-3	TRBJ2-3	17	-	TGTGCCAGCAGCTTAACAGCGCCGGGTAGCGGAACAGATACGCAGTATTTT	CASSLTAPGSGTDTQYF
few	TRBV5-4	TRBJ2-6	14	-	TGTGCCAGCAGCTTGGGCGGCGGGGCCAACGTCCTGACTTTC	CASSLGGGANVLTF
few	TRBV10-3	TRBJ2-1	14	-	TGTGCCATCAGGGGTCAAAACCGAGACAATGAGCAGTTCTTC	CAIRGQNRDNEQFF
-	TRBV7-3	TRBJ2-1	16	-	TGTGCCAGCAGCTTAAACCCAATAAGCTCCTACAATGAGCAGTTCTTC	CASSLNPISSYNEQFF
few	TRBV23-1	TRBJ2-7	12	-	TGCGCCAGCCCCCAAGGAGGCTACGAGCAGTACTTC	CASPQGGYEQYF
few	TRBV9	TRBJ2-1	16	TRBD2	TGTGCCAGCAGCGGCTCCAGCGGGGTGATTGGCAATGAGCAGTTCTTC	CASSGSSGVIGNEQFF
-	TRBV10-3	TRBJ1-3	13	-	TGTGCCGCGGGGCTGGACTCTGGAAACACCATATATTTT	CAAGLDSGNTIYF
few	TRBV9	TRBJ1-1	13	-	TGTGCCAGCAGCGTAGAACGGAACACTGAAGCTTTCTTT	CASSVERNTEAFF
-	TRBV7-9	TRBJ1-1	15	-	TGTGCCAGCAGCTTCGGGGGGATGCGGAACACTGAAGCTTTCTTT	CASSFGGMRNTEAFF
-	TRBV28	TRBJ2-1	14	-	TGTGCCAGCAGTTCCCCGACGGGGCGCAGTGAGCAGTTCTTC	CASSSPTGRSEQFF
-	TRBV6-1	TRBJ2-3	14	-	TGTGCCAGCAACCCACTCCAAAACACAGATACGCAGTATTTT	CASNPLQNTDTQYF
-	TRBV7-3	TRBJ2-3	14	-	TGTGCCAGCAGCCCAGGGACCGGTTCAGATACGCAGTATTTT	CASSPGTGSDTQYF
few	TRBV7-9	TRBJ2-2	12	-	TGTGCCAGCCATATTGCGTACGGGGAGCTGTTTTTT	CASHIAYGELFF
-	TRBV5-6	TRBJ2-4	13	TRBD1	TGTGCCAGCAGCAACCGACAGGGGCACATTCAGTACTTC	CASSNRQGHIQYF